This record covers a single TCR beta chain. This CDR3 has 14 residues. CDR1 is SGHTA, CDR2 FQGNSA, per germline. TCRdb re-called the 5' RACE reads; one entry per CDR3 protein, DNA not given. This sample lists some 300,000 distinct CDR3 sequences; its ten largest clones have under 0.5%. The data belong to a study of T cells expressing NK-cell markers. The source is a man between 18 and 29 years old in good health. Sequenced sample: blood T cells: a sorted CD56 or NKG2C T cell subset, CD4+ or CD8+ T cells, or bulk PBMC T cells (not recorded which). The V call is TRBV7-2, the J call TRBJ1-2; there is no DNA to check the TCRdb D call of TRBD1. The chain's CDR3 is CASSLVPGSYGYTF.